Presented here are 22 T cell receptor beta chains from one specimen sequenced in a study of blood T cell repertoires in COVID-19. Here immunoSEQ multiplex PCR was the method, and the copy in TCRdb shows in-frame clones only, minus some. The repertoire consists of approximately 89,000 clones, with 70% to 80% occurring once and the leading ten covering about half. The sequencing sample was made of peripheral blood. Every receptor here comes from a human donor in a cohort sampled during active COVID-19.

This rearrangement joins TRBV4-1 to TRBJ1-2, with D tentatively TRBD1 (5 bases). Trimming cost V 3 bases and J 5 bases, with 16 bases left between them. Germline CDR1 and CDR2: MGHRA and YSYEKL. This CDR3 spans 15 amino acids. CDR3 sequence (DNA): TGCGCCAGCAGCCATGAGACGCAGGGAAGGTATGGCTACACCTTC. Its translation: CASSHETQGRYGYTF.

This chain uses TRBV30 with TRBJ2-1; 8 bases map to TRBD1. Looked up from germline, CDR1 is GTSNPN and CDR2 is SVGIG (reference sequence). This CDR3 is built from 17 residues. V shed 0 bases, J shed 7 bases, and the junction held 14 bases outside the gene matches. The CDR3 DNA reads TGTGCCTGGAGTGTACTTCGTCGGCGACAGGGGCGGAATGAGCAGTTCTTC. Protein: CAWSVLRRRQGRNEQFF.

Only a few counts were recorded for this clone. This chain connects TRBV9 to TRBJ1-3; 7 nucleotides line up with TRBD1. Looked up from germline, CDR1 is SGDLS and CDR2 is YYNGEE. Germline trimming cut 1 base from V and 0 bases from J; bases unmatched to any gene: 7. This CDR3 is built from 17 residues. The CDR3 nucleotides read TGTGCCAGCAGCGTATATGACAGGGCCACCTCTGGAAACACCATATATTTT. Translating it yields CASSVYDRATSGNTIYF.

The J gene is TRBJ2-5, the V gene TRBV10-3; 8 bases match TRBD1. V was pared by 7 bases and J by 8 bases, with 9 bases of the junction left unmatched. The CDR3 spans 13 residues. The V gene's germline CDR1 is ENHRY and CDR2 SYGVKD. This CDR3 is CAITAGQGGTQYF. CDR3 nucleotide sequence: TGTGCCATCACCGCCGGACAGGGAGGAACCCAGTACTTC.

The chain recombines TRBV6-2 or TRBV6-3 with TRBJ1-2; 11 bases line up with TRBD1. Germline V CDR1 and CDR2: MNHEY, SVGEGT. This CDR3 spans 14 amino acids. V lost 0 bases, J lost 8 bases, and 2 bases stayed unmatched. The CDR3 DNA reads TGTGCCAGCAGTTACTCCCGGACAGGGGGCGGCTACACCTTC. Translating it yields CASSYSRTGGGYTF.

This clone was seen more than once but under ten times. The chain recombines TRBV2 with TRBJ2-3, with TRBD2 identical over 7 bases. This CDR3 has 19 amino acids. CDR1 SNHLY and CDR2 FYNNEI come from the germline V gene. Trimming cost V 8 bases and J 2 bases; bases outside gene matches: 22. CDR3 loop: CASRGLDGSWGASTDTQYF. CDR3 in DNA: TGTGCCAGCCGAGGACTAGACGGTTCGTGGGGTGCCTCCACAGATACGCAGTATTTT.

This chain connects TRBV20-1 to TRBJ2-7, with 7 bases identical to TRBD2. The CDR3 sequence is 16 residues long. Germline V CDR1 and CDR2: DFQATT, SNEGSKA (reference sequence). After removal of 3 bases from V and 0 bases from J, the junction contained 11 bases not matched to a gene. Here the CDR3 reads CSASKWRAGSSYEQYF. The CDR3 DNA sequence: TGCAGTGCTAGTAAATGGCGAGCGGGGAGCTCCTACGAGCAGTACTTC.

This clone is a singleton in its sample. This chain links TRBV5-1 with TRBJ2-7, with 10 nucleotides matching TRBD2. The CDR3 consists of 15 residues. J was trimmed by 3 bases and V by 4 bases; bases with no gene match: 7. Germline CDR1 reads SGHRS; CDR2 reads YFSETQ. The CDR3, as DNA: TGCGCCAGCAGCCAAGCGGGAGGGCGGGTCTACGAGCAGTACTTC. This gives the protein CASSQAGGRVYEQYF. Complete variable domain (other parts from reference TRBV5-1 and TRBJ2-7): KAGVTQTPRYLIKTRGQQVTLSCSPISGHRSVSWYQQTPGQGLQFLFEYFSETQRNKGNFPGRFSGRQFSNSRSEMNVSTLELGDSALYLCASSQAGGRVYEQYFGPGTRLTVT.

The chain carries TRBV7-2 and TRBJ2-5, with D perhaps TRBD2 (5 bases). Germline-derived CDR1 and CDR2 are SGHTA and FQGNSA. V dropped 1 base and J dropped 4 bases, with 10 bases sitting between them. The CDR3 extends over 14 amino acids. CDR3 region: CASSLVASGETQYF. The CDR3 nucleotides read TGTGCCAGCAGCTTAGTAGCGTCGGGAGAGACCCAGTACTTC.

The chain uses TRBV28 and TRBJ2-3; the match to TRBD2 covers 11 bases. This CDR3 is built from 15 residues. Germline values: CDR1 MDHEN, CDR2 SYDVKM. The V and J ends lost 5 bases and 2 bases, in that order; junction bases with no gene match: 3. The CDR3 loop reads CASSLAGGLTDTQYF. As DNA, the CDR3 is TGTGCCAGCAGTCTAGCGGGAGGTCTCACAGATACGCAGTATTTT.

The rearrangement joins TRBV2 to TRBJ1-5, with a weak D call TRBD1 (5 bases). Trimming pared 5 bases from V and 7 bases from J, leaving 15 bases between. Germline CDR1 SNHLY, CDR2 FYNNEI. The CDR3 extends over 14 amino acids. This CDR3 reads CASSKDTRVQPQHF. In DNA form, the CDR3 reads TGTGCCAGCAGTAAGGACACCCGAGTACAGCCCCAGCATTTT. The entire variable domain, with the rest obtained from reference TRBV2 and TRBJ1-5, is as follows: EPEVTQTPSHQVTQMGQEVILRCVPISNHLYFYWYRQILGQKVEFLVSFYNNEISEKSEIFDDQFSVERPDGSNFTLKIRSTKLEDSAMYFCASSKDTRVQPQHFGDGTRLSIL.

The chain combines TRBV5-8 with TRBJ2-3; perhaps TRBD2 as D (8 bases). This CDR3 region has 15 residues. Germline lookup yields CDR1 SGHTS and CDR2 YDEGEE. Trimming removed 5 bases from V and 10 bases from J, with 23 bases in between. This chain's CDR3 is CASRVSGVATGAQYF. The CDR3 DNA sequence: TGTGCCAGCAGGGTTAGCGGGGTCGCTACAGGGGCGCAGTATTTT.

The V call is TRBV19, the J call TRBJ1-5, with a weak D call TRBD1 (6 bases). The length of the CDR3 is 15 residues. Per the germline V gene, CDR1 is LNHDA and CDR2 is SQIVND (reference sequence). The germline V and J ends were trimmed by 7 bases and 4 bases, with 17 bases remaining between them. This chain's CDR3 is CASMTSGRGNQPQHF. The CDR3 DNA follows: TGTGCCAGTATGACCTCGGGTAGGGGGAATCAGCCCCAGCATTTT.

The chain combines TRBV5-1 with TRBJ2-5, with TRBD2 matching 8 bases. The junction had 14 bases not matched to a gene; V was cut back by 5 bases and J by 5 bases. Germline V gene data show CDR1 as SGHRS and CDR2 as YFSETQ. The CDR3 is made up of 16 amino acids. CDR3 DNA: TGCGCCAGCAGTTTGACGACGGGACTAGTCGGGGAGACCCAGTACTTC. Translating it yields CASSLTTGLVGETQYF.

The rearrangement links TRBV30 to TRBJ1-2; unclear D gene. The germline CDR1 and CDR2 sequences are GTSNPN and SVGIG (reference sequence). The CDR3 is 13 residues long. The germline V and J ends were trimmed by 0 bases and 3 bases, with 8 bases remaining between them. CDR3 sequence reads: CAWSVASHYGYTF. The CDR3 bases are TGTGCCTGGAGTGTGGCCTCCCACTATGGCTACACCTTC. Based on the CDR3 plus reference TRBV30 and TRBJ1-2, the full variable domain is SQTIHQWPATLVQPVGSPLSLECTVEGTSNPNLYWYRQAAGRGLQLLFYSVGIGQISSEVPQNLSASRPQDRQFILSSKKLLLSDSGFYLCAWSVASHYGYTFGSGTRLTVV.

This clone was seen a handful of times. The chain is built from TRBV5-4 and TRBJ2-3, with 13 nucleotides matching TRBD2. Per the germline V gene, CDR1 is SGHNT and CDR2 is YYREEE (reference sequence). This CDR3 has 17 amino acids. J lost 1 base, V lost 1 base, and 3 bases had no gene match. CDR3 sequence reads: CASSLTSGRAGTDTQYF. CDR3 nucleotides: TGTGCCAGCAGCTTGACTAGCGGGAGGGCCGGCACAGATACGCAGTATTTT.

The J gene is TRBJ2-3, the V gene TRBV21-1; the table calls TRBD2, which could not be checked here. TRBV21-1 has pseudogene status. This CDR3 region has 14 residues. CDR3 nucleotides: TGTGCCAGCAGCCCTCGGACTAGCGGCGATACGCAGTATTTT. Its protein is CASSPRTSGDTQYF.

The chain combines TRBV18 with TRBJ2-7, with 8 bases matching TRBD1. The CDR3 has 13 residues. Germline CDR1 is KGHSH and CDR2 is LQKENI. J lost 4 bases, V lost 4 bases, and 3 bases had no gene match. CDR3 in amino acids: CASSLRQGYEQYF. CDR3 nucleotide sequence: TGTGCCAGCTCACTCAGACAGGGGTACGAGCAGTACTTC. Looking up the rest from reference TRBV18 and TRBJ2-7 gives the full variable domain: NAGVMQNPRHLVRRRGQEARLRCSPMKGHSHVYWYRQLPEEGLKFMVYLQKENIIDESGMPKERFSAEFPKEGPSILRIQQVVRGDSAAYFCASSLRQGYEQYFGPGTRLTVT.

The chain recombines TRBV5-1 with TRBJ1-2; D uncertain. The CDR3 has 14 residues. V gave up 4 bases and J gave up 8 bases, with 18 bases separating them. CDR1 is SGHRS, CDR2 YFSETQ, per germline. The CDR3 region is CASSPTNPTAGYTF. The DNA for the CDR3 is TGCGCCAGCAGCCCGACAAACCCCACCGCCGGCTACACCTTC.

This clone was observed once. The rearrangement joins TRBV7-2 to TRBJ2-7; TRBD1 matches at 7 bases. V lost 6 bases, J lost 6 bases, and 11 bases stayed unmatched. The CDR3 covers 14 residues. The germline V gene encodes CDR1 SGHTA and CDR2 FQGNSA. The CDR3: CASSFGTVKAEQYF. The CDR3 DNA reads as TGTGCCAGCAGTTTTGGGACAGTTAAGGCCGAGCAGTACTTC.

This clone has just a few counts. J is TRBJ1-1 and V is TRBV6-2 or TRBV6-3; possibly TRBD1 for D (6 bases). From germline, CDR1 is MNHEY and CDR2 SVGEGT. The CDR3 spans 18 residues. The V end was cut by 1 base, the J end by 4 bases, with 22 bases between. CDR3 DNA: TGTGCCAGCAGTTACTACACGAGGGGGGGTTTTGGCGGCACTGAAGCTTTCTTT. This sequence encodes CASSYYTRGGFGGTEAFF.

The chain uses TRBV7-9 and TRBJ1-1; no clear D gene. Trimming left V 6 bases short and J 6 bases short, with 8 bases between. CDR1 and CDR2 (germline): SEHNR, FQNEAQ (reference sequence). The CDR3 spans 11 residues. The chain's CDR3 is CASSPVAEAFF. As DNA, the CDR3 is TGTGCCAGCAGTCCGGTGGCTGAAGCTTTCTTT.